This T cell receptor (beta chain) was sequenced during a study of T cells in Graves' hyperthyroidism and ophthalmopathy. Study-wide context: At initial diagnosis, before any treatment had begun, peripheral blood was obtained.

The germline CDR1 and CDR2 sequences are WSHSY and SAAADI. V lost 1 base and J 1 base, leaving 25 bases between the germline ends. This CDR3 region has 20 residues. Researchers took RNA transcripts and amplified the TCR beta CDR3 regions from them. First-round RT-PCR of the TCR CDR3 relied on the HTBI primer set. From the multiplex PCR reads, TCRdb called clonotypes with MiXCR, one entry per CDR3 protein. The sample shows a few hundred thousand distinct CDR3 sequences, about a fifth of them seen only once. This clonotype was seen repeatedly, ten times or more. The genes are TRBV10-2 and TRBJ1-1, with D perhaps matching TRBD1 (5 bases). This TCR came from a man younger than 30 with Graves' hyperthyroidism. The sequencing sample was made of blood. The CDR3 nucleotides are TGCGCCAGCAGTGAGTTTAGGGGTAGGCCGTCACAAAGGGAGAACACTGAAGCTTTCTTT. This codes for CASSEFRGRPSQRENTEAFF.